The rows below give T cell receptor beta chains drawn from one sample of a study of CXCR3-negative and CXCR3-positive naive CD8 T cells. TCRdb processed the 5' RACE reads again and assigns one entry to each CDR3 protein, with no DNA. Recorded for this sample: 75,000 or so distinct CDR3 sequences. The sequencing sample was made of naive CXCR3- CD8+ T cells from blood. All receptors come from a human donor in good health. Some clones in this sample may be carry-over from other donors' samples. CDR3s include the opening cysteine and the closing phenylalanine or tryptophan.

j_call,v_call,cdr3_aa
TRBJ2-1,TRBV7-3,CASSPQRTGEQFF
TRBJ2-1,TRBV7-6,CASSKAGSGYEQFF
TRBJ2-3,TRBV5-5,CASSPKTGGGADTQYF
TRBJ2-2,TRBV28,CASSLTGVTGELFF
TRBJ2-2,TRBV7-9,CACIGTGSENGELFF
TRBJ2-1,TRBV14,CASSPTSGGPLDEQFF
TRBJ2-3,TRBV7-2,CASRRDSPSTDTQYF
TRBJ1-4,TRBV28,CASRDPGQGVGRRLFF
TRBJ1-1,TRBV6-5,CASSHYRTLNTEAFF
TRBJ2-7,TRBV15,CATSRDWGEQYF
TRBJ1-2,TRBV20-1,CSARSTDLVGGYTF
TRBJ2-2,TRBV2,CASSEGLGTGELFF
TRBJ2-7,TRBV7-9,CASSLVPSPGAFYEQYF
TRBJ2-3,TRBV29-1,CSVVERESTDTQYF
TRBJ2-3,TRBV4-2,CASSQEELDRPDTQYF
TRBJ1-2,TRBV7-3,CASSPSGGLDYGYTF
TRBJ2-7,TRBV29-1,CSVGGQGSYEQYF
TRBJ1-1,TRBV20-1,CSARGDRGKTEAFF
TRBJ2-1,TRBV20-1,CSAPRDRVPFF
TRBJ1-1,TRBV29-1,CIGGRGGTEAFF
TRBJ1-2,TRBV4-3,CASSQGKGRYGYTF
TRBJ2-3,TRBV5-1,CASSGDRKIRADTQYF
TRBJ2-2,TRBV12-3/TRBV12-4,CASSMTSNDTGELFF
TRBJ2-1,TRBV5-1,CASSLEGDGYNEQFF
TRBJ1-6,TRBV9,CASSPTGNNSPLHF
TRBJ2-7,TRBV7-9,CASSYMDDEQYF
TRBJ1-1,TRBV4-1,CASRPRDVDINTEAFF
TRBJ2-5,TRBV5-1,CASSPGLAGGPFRETQYF
TRBJ2-3,TRBV12-3/TRBV12-4,CASSIAGGSTDTQYF
TRBJ2-3,TRBV20-1,CSAYRGLADTQYF
TRBJ2-5,TRBV20-1,CSARDRGQETQYF
TRBJ2-1,TRBV19,CASSIDLHEQFF
TRBJ2-5,TRBV28,CASSSLGQETQYF
TRBJ2-7,TRBV28,CASSLASGTYEQYF
TRBJ2-7,TRBV28,CASSSRDSGRDTYEQYF